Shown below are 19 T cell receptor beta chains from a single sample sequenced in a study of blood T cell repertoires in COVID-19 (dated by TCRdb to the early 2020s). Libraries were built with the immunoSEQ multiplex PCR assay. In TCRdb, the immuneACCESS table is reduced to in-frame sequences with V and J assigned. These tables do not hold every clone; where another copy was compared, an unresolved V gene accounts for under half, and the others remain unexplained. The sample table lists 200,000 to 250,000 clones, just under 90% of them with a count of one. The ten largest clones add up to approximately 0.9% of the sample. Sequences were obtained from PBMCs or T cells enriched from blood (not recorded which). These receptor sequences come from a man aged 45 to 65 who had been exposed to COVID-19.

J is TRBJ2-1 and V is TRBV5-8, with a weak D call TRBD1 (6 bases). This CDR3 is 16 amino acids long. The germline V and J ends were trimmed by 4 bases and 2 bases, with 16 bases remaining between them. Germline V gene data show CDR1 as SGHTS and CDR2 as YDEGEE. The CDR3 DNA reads TGTGCCAGCAGCCTCGGACAGAAGGTTACCTACAATGAGCAGTTCTTC. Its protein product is CASSLGQKVTYNEQFF.

CDR3 sequence reads: CASSGGLDYEQYF. DNA of the CDR3: TGTGCCAGCAGTGGGGGACTGGACTACGAGCAGTACTTC. J is TRBJ2-7 and V is TRBV2; maybe TRBD2 (6 bases). CDR1 and CDR2 (germline): SNHLY, FYNNEI. This CDR3 is built from 13 residues. Trimming shortened V by 4 bases and J by 3 bases, and 10 bases separated the two germline ends.

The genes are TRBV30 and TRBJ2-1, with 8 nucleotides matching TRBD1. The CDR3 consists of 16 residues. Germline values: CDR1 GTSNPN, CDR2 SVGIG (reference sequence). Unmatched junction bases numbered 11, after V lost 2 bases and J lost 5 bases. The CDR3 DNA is TGTGCCTGGAGTCAAAGGGGACAGGCCCTGAACAATGAGCAGTTCTTC. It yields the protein CAWSQRGQALNNEQFF.

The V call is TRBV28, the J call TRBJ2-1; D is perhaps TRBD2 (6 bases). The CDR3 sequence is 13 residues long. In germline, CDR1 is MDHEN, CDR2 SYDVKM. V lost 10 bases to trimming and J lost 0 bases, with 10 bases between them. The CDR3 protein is CATAGYSYNEQFF. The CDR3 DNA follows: TGTGCCACCGCGGGGTACTCCTACAATGAGCAGTTCTTC.

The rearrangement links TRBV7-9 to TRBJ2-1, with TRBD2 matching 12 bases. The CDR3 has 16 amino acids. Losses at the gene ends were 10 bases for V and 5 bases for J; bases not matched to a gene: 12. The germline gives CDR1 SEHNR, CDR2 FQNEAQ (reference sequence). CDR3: CAIPPRTSGAHNEQFF. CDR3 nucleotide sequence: TGTGCCATCCCGCCGAGGACTAGCGGGGCCCACAATGAGCAGTTCTTC. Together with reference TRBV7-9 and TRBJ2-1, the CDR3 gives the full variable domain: DTGVSQNPRHKITKRGQNVTFRCDPISEHNRLYWYRQTLGQGPEFLTYFQNEAQLEKSRLLSDRFSAERPKGSFSTLEIQRTEQGDSAMYLCAIPPRTSGAHNEQFFGPGTRLTVL.

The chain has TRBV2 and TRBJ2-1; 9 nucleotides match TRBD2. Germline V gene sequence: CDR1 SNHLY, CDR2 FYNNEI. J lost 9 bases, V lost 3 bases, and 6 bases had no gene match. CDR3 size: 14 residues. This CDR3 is CASSDGTSFTEQFF. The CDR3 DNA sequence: TGTGCCAGCAGTGATGGGACTAGCTTCACTGAGCAGTTCTTC.

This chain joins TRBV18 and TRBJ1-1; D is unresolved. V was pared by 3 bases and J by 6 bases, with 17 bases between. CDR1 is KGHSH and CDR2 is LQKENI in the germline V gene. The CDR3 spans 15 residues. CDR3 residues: CASSPLGITLAEAFF. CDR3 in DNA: TGTGCCAGCTCACCCCTGGGCATCACCTTAGCTGAAGCTTTCTTT.

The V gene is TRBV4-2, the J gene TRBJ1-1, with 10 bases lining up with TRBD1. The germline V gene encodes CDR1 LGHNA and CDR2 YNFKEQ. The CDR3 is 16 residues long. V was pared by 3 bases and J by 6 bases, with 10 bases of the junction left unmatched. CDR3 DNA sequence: TGTGCCAGCAGCCAGAGGACAGGGGGTTATTCGGCTGAAGCTTTCTTT. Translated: CASSQRTGGYSAEAFF.

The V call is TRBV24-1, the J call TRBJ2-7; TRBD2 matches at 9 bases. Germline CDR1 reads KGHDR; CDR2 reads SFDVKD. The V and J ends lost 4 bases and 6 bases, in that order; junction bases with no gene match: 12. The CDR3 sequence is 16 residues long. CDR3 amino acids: CATSDPSSGERGEQYV. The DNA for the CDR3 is TGTGCCACCAGTGACCCCTCTAGCGGGGAGCGGGGCGAGCAGTACGTC.

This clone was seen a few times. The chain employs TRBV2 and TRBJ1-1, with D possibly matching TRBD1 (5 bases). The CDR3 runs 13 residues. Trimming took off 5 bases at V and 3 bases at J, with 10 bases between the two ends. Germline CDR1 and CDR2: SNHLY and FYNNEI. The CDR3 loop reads CASSTWGDTEAFF. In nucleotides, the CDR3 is TGTGCCAGCAGTACCTGGGGGGACACTGAAGCTTTCTTT.

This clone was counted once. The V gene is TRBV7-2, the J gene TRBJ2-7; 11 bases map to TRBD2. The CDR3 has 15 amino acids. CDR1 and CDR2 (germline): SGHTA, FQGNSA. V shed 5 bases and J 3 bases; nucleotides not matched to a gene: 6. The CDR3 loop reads CASSRRTSGYYEQYF. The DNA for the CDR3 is TGTGCCAGCAGCCGCCGGACTAGCGGGTACTACGAGCAGTACTTC. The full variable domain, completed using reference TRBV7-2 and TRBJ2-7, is GAGVSQSPSNKVTEKGKDVELRCDPISGHTALYWYRQSLGQGLEFLIYFQGNSAPDKSGLPSDRFSAERTGGSVSTLTIQRTQQEDSAVYLCASSRRTSGYYEQYFGPGTRLTVT.

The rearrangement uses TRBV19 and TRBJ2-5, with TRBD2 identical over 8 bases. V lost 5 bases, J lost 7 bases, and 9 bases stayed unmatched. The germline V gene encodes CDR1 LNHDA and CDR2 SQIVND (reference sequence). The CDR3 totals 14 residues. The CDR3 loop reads CASSGRAGGVTQYF. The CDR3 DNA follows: TGTGCCAGTAGTGGAAGGGCCGGGGGGGTGACCCAGTACTTC.

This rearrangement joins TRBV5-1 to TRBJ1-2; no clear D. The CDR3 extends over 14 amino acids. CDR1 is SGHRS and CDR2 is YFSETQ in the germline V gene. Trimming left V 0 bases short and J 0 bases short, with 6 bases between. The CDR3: CASSLDSSNYGYTF. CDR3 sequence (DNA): TGCGCCAGCAGCTTGGACAGTTCTAACTATGGCTACACCTTC.

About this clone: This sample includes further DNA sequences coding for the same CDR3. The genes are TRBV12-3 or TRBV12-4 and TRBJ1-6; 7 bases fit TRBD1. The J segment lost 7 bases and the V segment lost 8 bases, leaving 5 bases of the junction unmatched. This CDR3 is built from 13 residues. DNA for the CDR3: TGTGCCAGCCGGGACAGCCTCAATTCACCCCTCCACTTT. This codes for CASRDSLNSPLHF.

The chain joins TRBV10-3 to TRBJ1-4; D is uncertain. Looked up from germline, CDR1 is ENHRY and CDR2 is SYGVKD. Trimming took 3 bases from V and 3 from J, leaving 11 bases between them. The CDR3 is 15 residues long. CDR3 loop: CAISDQGRSNEKLFF. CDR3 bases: TGTGCCATCAGTGATCAAGGGAGGTCTAATGAAAAACTGTTTTTT.

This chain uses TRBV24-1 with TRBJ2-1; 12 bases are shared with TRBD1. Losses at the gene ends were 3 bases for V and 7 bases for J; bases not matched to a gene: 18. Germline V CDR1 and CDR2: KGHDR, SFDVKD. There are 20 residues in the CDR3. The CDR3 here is CATSDPRGTGGAEIWNEQFF. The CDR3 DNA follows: TGTGCCACCAGTGATCCTAGAGGGACAGGGGGCGCAGAGATTTGGAATGAGCAGTTCTTC.

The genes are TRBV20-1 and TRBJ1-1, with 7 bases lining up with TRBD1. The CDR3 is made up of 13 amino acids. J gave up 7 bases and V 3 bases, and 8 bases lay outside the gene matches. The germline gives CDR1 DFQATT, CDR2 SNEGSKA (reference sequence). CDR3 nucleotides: TGCAGTGCTAGTGCTAGAGGGGGCGTTGAAGCTTTCTTT. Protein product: CSASARGGVEAFF.

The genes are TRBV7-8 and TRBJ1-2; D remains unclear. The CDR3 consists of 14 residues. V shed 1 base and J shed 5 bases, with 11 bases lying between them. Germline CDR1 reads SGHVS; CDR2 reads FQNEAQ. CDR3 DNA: TGTGCCAGCAGCTTAGGGAGCCCGCCGTATGGCTACACCTTC. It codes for CASSLGSPPYGYTF.

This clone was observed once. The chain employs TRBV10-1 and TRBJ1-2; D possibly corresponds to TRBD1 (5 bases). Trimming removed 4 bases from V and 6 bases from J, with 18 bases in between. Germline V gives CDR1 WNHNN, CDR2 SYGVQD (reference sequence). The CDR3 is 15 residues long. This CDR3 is CASSASLSGFHGYTF. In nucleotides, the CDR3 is TGCGCCAGCAGTGCCTCTCTGTCAGGGTTCCATGGCTACACCTTC.